These 6 T cell receptor beta chains came from one sample sequenced in a study of T-cell reconstitution after alpha-beta-depleted transplantation in children. Researchers prepared the TCRbeta library using unique molecular identifiers, the study reports. TCRdb passed the PCR reads through MiXCR, listing each CDR3 protein once. The table includes roughly 120,000 distinct CDR3 sequences, 10% detected once. Sequencing used PBMCs from the stem cell graft donor, obtained from the stem cell graft. These receptors were taken from a human donor who donated a stem cell graft to a child with acute lymphoblastic leukemia.

This clonotype appeared many times. The rearrangement uses TRBV5-1 and TRBJ1-4; TRBD1 is a possible D gene (5 bases). Trimming took off 4 bases at V and 4 bases at J, with 11 bases between the two ends. The CDR3 has 14 residues. Germline CDR1 reads SGHRS; CDR2 reads YFSETQ. This chain's CDR3 is CASSVQAYNEKLFF. For the CDR3, the DNA is TGCGCCAGCAGCGTACAGGCGTATAATGAAAAACTGTTTTTT.

Ten or more counts support this clonotype. The chain couples TRBV18 to TRBJ1-1; 10 bases match TRBD1. Per the germline V gene, CDR1 is KGHSH and CDR2 is LQKENI. V dropped 2 bases and J dropped 5; count of bases not matched to a gene: 5. CDR3 size: 15 residues. The CDR3 DNA reads as TGTGCCAGCTCACCATCCGGACAGGGGGGGACTGAAGCTTTCTTT. Amino acids: CASSPSGQGGTEAFF.

This clonotype was found many times. The chain joins TRBV6-2 or TRBV6-3 to TRBJ2-4; 8 positions match TRBD2. The ends lost 0 bases at V and 4 bases at J; junction bases unmatched: 8. Germline V gene sequence: CDR1 MNHEY, CDR2 SVGEGT. This CDR3 region has 17 residues. Here the CDR3 reads CASSYSGLDGLKNIQYF. Here the CDR3 DNA reads TGTGCCAGCAGTTACTCGGGACTAGATGGATTGAAAAACATTCAGTACTTC.

This clonotype was recorded a few times. Here the CDR3 DNA reads TGTGCCAGCAGTTTTGTAGCGGGGGCATACAATGAGCAGTTCTTC. Translated: CASSFVAGAYNEQFF. This chain connects TRBV12-3 or TRBV12-4 to TRBJ2-1; TRBD2 aligns across 9 bases. Trimming cost V 3 bases and J 4 bases; bases outside gene matches: 4. The CDR3 loop spans 15 amino acids.

Ten or more counts support this clonotype. This chain connects TRBV29-1 to TRBJ2-3, with D perhaps TRBD1 (6 bases). The CDR3 contains 14 residues. The germline V and J ends were trimmed by 5 bases and 1 base, with 13 bases remaining between them. Germline CDR1 and CDR2: SQVTM and ANQGSEA. DNA of the CDR3: TGCAGCGTTCCAGGGGAAATTCGCACAGATACGCAGTATTTT. It translates to CSVPGEIRTDTQYF.

This clonotype was counted many times. The chain combines TRBV15 with TRBJ2-5; TRBD2 might be the D (6 bases). Germline V CDR1 and CDR2: LNHNV, YYDKDF (reference sequence). The CDR3 has 15 residues. V lost 1 base, J lost 4 bases, and 13 bases lay in between. CDR3 in DNA: TGTGCCACCAGCAGAGGTCCGGAGGGTCGAGAGACCCAGTACTTC. Translation gives CATSRGPEGRETQYF.